The source of this T cell receptor (beta chain) is a study of shared clonotypes between healthy human individuals. Study observations and caveats: As a rule, naive subsets had a larger estimated richness than memory subsets.

Of note for this clone: The antigen remains undetermined.

With 0 bases removed from V and 2 bases from J, the gap between germline ends came to 11 bases. This CDR3 comprises 15 residues. The V gene's germline CDR1 is SGDLS and CDR2 YYNGEE. The data were produced by immunoSEQ multiplex PCR, yet TCRdb's version contains in-frame clones alone and is incomplete. The sample has millions of clones; just over 90% are singletons. Partitioning of CD4+ cells yielded a CD45RA+ naive subset and a CD45RA-negative memory subset. Material: naive CD4+ T cells sorted from blood. Subset specified: CD45RA+ positively selected. This TCR was sampled from a man between 18 and 29 years old in good health. The genes are TRBV9 and TRBJ1-2; D is uncertain. The DNA for the CDR3 is TGTGCCAGCAGCGTAGCTGTGACGGTGAACTATGGCTACACCTTC. Translated: CASSVAVTVNYGYTF.